These 17 T cell receptor beta chains came from one sample sequenced in a study of vaccination effects on CD4 cells after COVID-19. Antigen-specific CD4+ T cells were expanded (with viral peptide pools) by the ViraFEST assay ahead of sequencing. The culture ran for roughly 10 days before CD4+ T cells were isolated. Each person got two doses of an mRNA SARS-CoV-2 vaccine, BNT162b2 or mRNA-1273. TCRdb keeps only in-frame clones here, not all; method: immunoSEQ multiplex PCR. The sample has roughly 70,000 clones, roughly 80% seen once; the top ten hold about 0.91%. The antigens for these receptors are not known. The input for sequencing was CD4+ T cells from PBMCs cultured with HCoV-OC43 spike peptides, taken after COVID-19 vaccination. Stated subset: HCoV-OC43 spike overlapping peptide pool stimulation. The receptors here all came from a human donor who received a COVID-19 vaccine.

This chain links TRBV4-1 with TRBJ2-5; D uncertain. CDR1 and CDR2 from the germline V gene are MGHRA and YSYEKL. The CDR3 is 13 amino acids. The V gene lost 1 base and the J gene lost 9 bases, with 12 bases spanning the gap. The DNA of the CDR3 is TGCGCCAGCAGCCAAGTGTCCCCCGGAGCCCAGTACTTC. This gives the protein CASSQVSPGAQYF.

This chain links TRBV5-1 with TRBJ2-1; D is uncertain. Per germline, CDR1 SGHRS and CDR2 YFSETQ. The V and J ends lost 0 bases and 5 bases respectively, with 6 bases between them. This CDR3 has 13 amino acids. The CDR3, as DNA: TGCGCCAGCAGCTTGGAGTCAGACAATGAGCAGTTCTTC. It is translated as CASSLESDNEQFF.

This chain connects TRBV27 to TRBJ1-6, with 11 bases aligning to TRBD1. The CDR3 length is 18 residues. CDR1 MNHEY and CDR2 SMNVEV come from the germline V gene (reference sequence). J gave up 2 bases and V 6 bases, and 9 bases lay outside the gene matches. In DNA form, the CDR3 reads TGTGCCAGCAGGCCCTGGGGGACAGGGGGTACCTATAATTCACCCCTCCACTTT. Translating gives CASRPWGTGGTYNSPLHF.

The rearrangement links TRBV12-5 to TRBJ1-1; a possible D gene is TRBD1 (5 bases). Germline V gene sequence: CDR1 LGHNT, CDR2 FRNRAP. Trimming left V 10 bases short and J 0 bases short, with 9 bases between. The CDR3 contains 12 residues. The DNA of the CDR3 is TGTGCTACGACAGTTATGAACACTGAAGCTTTCTTT. Translation: CATTVMNTEAFF.

The chain recombines TRBV5-6 with TRBJ1-2, with a possible D match to TRBD1 (5 bases). Germline V lookup: CDR1 SGHDT, CDR2 YYEEEE. CDR3 length: 15 amino acids. Trimming took 0 bases from V and 4 from J, leaving 13 bases between them. The CDR3 loop is CASSLAVGLSYGYTF. The CDR3 nucleotides read TGTGCCAGCAGCTTGGCAGTGGGGCTCTCCTATGGCTACACCTTC. Supplemented by reference TRBV5-6 and TRBJ1-2, the full variable domain reads DAGVTQSPTHLIKTRGQQVTLRCSPKSGHDTVSWYQQALGQGPQFIFQYYEEEERQRGNFPDRFSGHQFPNYSSELNVNALLLGDSALYLCASSLAVGLSYGYTFGSGTRLTVV.

CDR3 sequence (DNA): TGTGCCAGCAGCCCAAAGGACGGTAATGAAAAACTGTTTTTT. Translated: CASSPKDGNEKLFF. V is TRBV4-2 and J is TRBJ1-4; D is unresolved. CDR1 is LGHNA and CDR2 is YNFKEQ in the germline V gene. The CDR3 consists of 14 residues. Trimming removed 4 bases from V and 4 bases from J, with 10 bases in between.

The chain employs TRBV27 and TRBJ2-1; 9 bases fit TRBD2. Germline CDR1 MNHEY, CDR2 SMNVEV (reference sequence). V trimming: 6 bases; J trimming: 6 bases; junction bases outside the gene matches: 6. The CDR3 has 14 residues. The CDR3 DNA reads as TGTGCCAGCAGGAGCGGGGGGCCCCTCAATGAGCAGTTCTTC. Translating gives CASRSGGPLNEQFF.

The CDR3 region is CASSPPSGGSQTQYF. The CDR3 DNA is TGTGCCAGCAGCCCCCCTAGCGGGGGAAGTCAGACCCAGTACTTC. This chain joins TRBV2 and TRBJ2-5; 10 bases agree with TRBD2. From germline, CDR1 is SNHLY and CDR2 FYNNEI. This CDR3 region has 15 residues. Trimming took 6 bases from V and 6 from J; bases not matched to a gene: 10.

This clone was found once. The chain carries TRBV5-1 and TRBJ2-2; D may be TRBD1 (6 bases). Deletions cut 4 bases from V and 3 bases from J, with 10 bases between. The CDR3 runs 14 residues. Germline V gene lookup returns CDR1 SGHRS and CDR2 YFSETQ. The CDR3 DNA sequence: TGCGCCAGCAGCGTACAGGGTGACACCGGGGAGCTGTTTTTT. This encodes CASSVQGDTGELFF.

V and J are TRBV12-5 and TRBJ2-2, with a tentative D call TRBD1 (6 bases). In germline, CDR1 is LGHNT, CDR2 FRNRAP. V lost 6 bases and J lost 3, with 11 bases in between. This CDR3 is 14 amino acids long. This chain's CDR3 is CASGRDTYTGELFF. Written as DNA, the CDR3 is TGTGCTAGTGGCAGGGACACCTACACCGGGGAGCTGTTTTTT.

Here the CDR3 reads CASNTQGYLAEAFF. The CDR3 nucleotides are TGTGCCAGCAATACACAGGGTTATTTAGCTGAAGCTTTCTTT. The rearrangement uses TRBV6-5 and TRBJ1-1, with a tentative D call TRBD1 (6 bases). Germline values: CDR1 MNHEY, CDR2 SVGAGI. Trimming removed 7 bases from V and 6 bases from J, with 18 bases in between. The CDR3 runs to 14 residues.

This chain links TRBV2 with TRBJ2-7; tentative D call: TRBD1 (6 bases). This CDR3 has 14 amino acids. CDR1 is SNHLY, CDR2 FYNNEI, per germline. CDR3 in amino acids: CASGDRTGTYEQYV. CDR3 nucleotide sequence: TGTGCCAGCGGTGACAGGACGGGCACCTACGAGCAGTACGTC.

V is TRBV5-1 and J is TRBJ2-5; D unresolved. The ends were cut back, 1 base at V and 1 base at J, with 8 bases in the middle. The CDR3 has 14 residues. Germline loops: CDR1 SGHRS, CDR2 YFSETQ. The CDR3 is CASSLRSRQETQYF. CDR3 DNA: TGCGCCAGCAGCTTGCGGAGTCGCCAAGAGACCCAGTACTTC. The full variable domain, its missing parts supplied by reference TRBV5-1 and TRBJ2-5, is KAGVTQTPRYLIKTRGQQVTLSCSPISGHRSVSWYQQTPGQGLQFLFEYFSETQRNKGNFPGRFSGRQFSNSRSEMNVSTLELGDSALYLCASSLRSRQETQYFGPGTRLLVL.

The chain joins TRBV18 to TRBJ1-5, with 8 bases matching TRBD1. V was pared by 3 bases and J by 5 bases, with 0 bases of the junction left unmatched. Germline V gene data show CDR1 as KGHSH and CDR2 as LQKENI. This CDR3 comprises 13 residues. This CDR3 is CASSPGQDQPQHF. CDR3 sequence (DNA): TGTGCCAGCTCACCGGGACAGGATCAGCCCCAGCATTTT.

This rearrangement joins TRBV12-5 to TRBJ1-5; D call uncertain. Trimming left V 2 bases short and J 0 bases short, with 17 bases between. CDR1 and CDR2 (germline): LGHNT, FRNRAP. The CDR3 length is 18 residues. The CDR3 region is CASGLSTAAYYSNQPQHF. The DNA for the CDR3 is TGTGCTAGTGGTTTGTCCACGGCCGCTTACTATAGCAATCAGCCCCAGCATTTT.

The chain carries TRBV7-3 and TRBJ2-2; no reliable D call. The CDR3 totals 12 residues. Between the trimmed V and J ends, which lost 5 bases and 3 bases, there was a span of 4 bases. Germline CDR1 reads SGHTA; CDR2 reads FQGTGA. CDR3 sequence (DNA): TGTGCCAGCAGCCCCGACACCGGGGAGCTGTTTTTT. It specifies CASSPDTGELFF.

The V gene is TRBV18, the J gene TRBJ2-5; D might be TRBD1 (6 bases). The CDR3 is 15 amino acids. V was trimmed by 4 bases and J by 1 base, leaving 13 bases between them. CDR1 and CDR2 (germline): KGHSH, LQKENI. This CDR3 is CASSLIGQFQETQYF. The CDR3 coding sequence is TGTGCCAGCTCACTCATAGGACAGTTCCAAGAGACCCAGTACTTC.